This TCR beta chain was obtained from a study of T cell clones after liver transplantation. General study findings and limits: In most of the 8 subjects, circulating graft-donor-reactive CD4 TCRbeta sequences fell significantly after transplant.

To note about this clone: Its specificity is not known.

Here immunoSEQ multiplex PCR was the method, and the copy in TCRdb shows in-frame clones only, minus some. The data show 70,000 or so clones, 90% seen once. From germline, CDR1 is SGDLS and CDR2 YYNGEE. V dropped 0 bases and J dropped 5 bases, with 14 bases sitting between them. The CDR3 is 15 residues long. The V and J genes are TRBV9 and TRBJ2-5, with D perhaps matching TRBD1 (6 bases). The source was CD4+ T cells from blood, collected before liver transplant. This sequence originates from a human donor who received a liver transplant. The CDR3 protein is CASSVAGAVLETQYF. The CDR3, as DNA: TGTGCCAGCAGCGTAGCAGGGGCTGTTTTGGAGACCCAGTACTTC.